The present entry profiles one T cell receptor beta chain with its context. These data originate in a study of cytomegalovirus exposure and HLA in healthy donors. CDR3 length: 15 residues. The V gene end was trimmed by 6 bases and the J gene end by 4 bases; junction bases not matched to a gene: 9. CDR1 is ENHRY, CDR2 SYGVKD, per germline. The PCR contained 60 Vbeta and 13 Jbeta primers. Generated by immunoSEQ multiplex PCR, the TCRdb table keeps only in-frame clones and is missing some. The repertoire holds more than 60,000 clones, with under 85% as singletons. Source material: PBMCs. The rearrangement uses TRBV10-3 and TRBJ2-3; 8 bases line up with TRBD2. The receptor was derived from a male donor in good health and CMV-seropositive. CDR3 sequence (DNA): TGTGCCATCAGCGGGCTGACTAGCGCACCAGATACGCAGTATTTT. This encodes CAISGLTSAPDTQYF.